These 30 T cell receptor beta chains came from one sample sequenced in a study of T-cell memory formation after mild COVID-19. TCRdb recomputed calls from the 5' RACE reads with MiXCR, one row per CDR3 protein. Seen here are just under 550,000 distinct CDR3 sequences, around 21% observed once, and the top ten hold approximately 12%. Material: PBMCs or a T cell subset sorted from them (not recorded which). Every receptor here comes from an adult woman who had mild COVID-19 (a few samples of this study predate the infection). Cell type and time point are not known.

This chain connects TRBV7-2 to TRBJ2-1; 9 positions agree with TRBD2. Germline V gene data show CDR1 as SGHTA and CDR2 as FQGNSA. Trimming took 0 bases from V and 5 from J; bases not matched to a gene: 8. This CDR3 region has 17 residues. Here the CDR3 DNA reads TGTGCCAGCAGCTTAGCGGTGGCGGGAGGGCCGGACAATGAGCAGTTCTTC. Translating gives CASSLAVAGGPDNEQFF. Full variable domain (remainder filled in from reference TRBV7-2 and TRBJ2-1): GAGVSQSPSNKVTEKGKDVELRCDPISGHTALYWYRQSLGQGLEFLIYFQGNSAPDKSGLPSDRFSAERTGGSVSTLTIQRTQQEDSAVYLCASSLAVAGGPDNEQFFGPGTRLTVL.

This clonotype was observed a few times. The genes are TRBV6-1 and TRBJ2-7; D assignment may be TRBD1 or TRBD2 (6 bases each). The germline CDR1 and CDR2 sequences are MNHNS and SASEGT. The CDR3 consists of 13 residues. Trimming took off 3 bases at V and 5 bases at J, with 11 bases between the two ends. CDR3 amino acids: CASSDWGDNEQYF. The CDR3 coding sequence is TGTGCCAGCAGTGACTGGGGGGACAACGAGCAGTACTTC.

The V and J genes are TRBV20-1 and TRBJ2-2, with D possibly TRBD1 on 5 matching bases. The CDR3 covers 15 residues. Per the germline V gene, CDR1 is DFQATT and CDR2 is SNEGSKA (reference sequence). V lost 6 bases to trimming and J lost 4 bases, with 18 bases between them. This chain's CDR3 is CSAREKGPGTGELFF. CDR3 DNA sequence: TGCAGTGCCCGCGAGAAGGGGCCGGGCACCGGGGAGCTGTTTTTT.

This chain joins TRBV7-3 and TRBJ2-7; the D gene could be TRBD1 or TRBD2 (6 bases each). The germline gives CDR1 SGHTA, CDR2 FQGTGA. This CDR3 comprises 17 residues. Trimming removed 5 bases at V and 0 bases at J, with 20 bases between. The CDR3: CASSRQEGGLISYEQYF. The DNA for the CDR3 is TGTGCCAGCAGCCGTCAGGAGGGGGGCTTAATCTCCTACGAGCAGTACTTC.

There are a few counts of this clonotype. The rearrangement uses TRBV20-1 and TRBJ1-5; 12 bases fit TRBD1. The CDR3 is 15 amino acids. V dropped 5 bases and J dropped 6; count of bases not matched to a gene: 8. Per germline, CDR1 DFQATT and CDR2 SNEGSKA (reference sequence). The CDR3 loop is CSAPMGTGGLQPQHF. The CDR3, as DNA: TGCAGTGCTCCCATGGGGACAGGGGGCCTTCAGCCCCAGCATTTT.

V is TRBV7-9 and J is TRBJ1-2; D is unclear. Between the trimmed V and J ends, which lost 1 base and 4 bases, there was a span of 13 bases. This CDR3 comprises 15 residues. Germline CDR1 and CDR2: SEHNR and FQNEAQ (reference sequence). In nucleotides, the CDR3 is TGTGCCAGCAGCTTAGAACCGGGCCCCCGCTATGGCTACACCTTC. Residues: CASSLEPGPRYGYTF.

The chain couples TRBV12-3 or TRBV12-4 to TRBJ2-7; 7 positions match TRBD2. J was trimmed by 6 bases and V by 4 bases; bases with no gene match: 12. This CDR3 has 15 residues. CDR3 sequence: CASSSQGGIGREQYF. CDR3 nucleotides: TGTGCCAGCAGTTCCCAGGGAGGGATCGGTCGCGAGCAGTACTTC.

The chain combines TRBV12-3 or TRBV12-4 with TRBJ2-1, with 8 bases that match TRBD1. V shed 7 bases, J shed 5 bases, and the junction held 4 bases outside the gene matches. This CDR3 is 13 amino acids long. The CDR3 region has the DNA TGTGCCAGCAAGGGACAGGCTAACAATGAGCAGTTCTTC. It translates to CASKGQANNEQFF.

Only a few counts were recorded for this clonotype. V and J are TRBV5-1 and TRBJ1-6, with 8 bases aligning to TRBD1. Germline loops: CDR1 SGHRS, CDR2 YFSETQ. V shed 4 bases, J shed 8 bases, and the junction held 11 bases outside the gene matches. This CDR3 has 16 residues. CDR3 amino acids: CASSAEGQGGHSPLHF. In DNA, the CDR3 is TGCGCCAGCAGCGCGGAAGGACAGGGAGGCCATTCACCCCTCCACTTT.

This clonotype came up a few times. The rearrangement joins TRBV7-9 to TRBJ2-7; D is undetermined. V lost 1 base and J lost 2, with 6 bases in between. The germline V gene has CDR1 SEHNR and CDR2 FQNEAQ (reference sequence). This CDR3 spans 13 amino acids. CDR3 region: CASSLVQAYEQYF. CDR3 nucleotide sequence: TGTGCCAGCAGCTTAGTTCAGGCCTACGAGCAGTACTTC.

This clonotype was counted at least ten times. This chain connects TRBV7-3 to TRBJ2-3; D uncertain. The V end was cut by 3 bases, the J end by 0 bases, with 7 bases between. Germline CDR1 and CDR2: SGHTA and FQGTGA. The CDR3 is 14 residues long. Here the CDR3 reads CASSLEPSTDTQYF. The CDR3 bases are TGTGCCAGCAGCTTGGAACCTAGCACAGATACGCAGTATTTT.

This chain connects TRBV11-3 to TRBJ2-7, with 10 bases lining up with TRBD2. The CDR3 has 16 amino acids. V lost 4 bases and J lost 1; bases outside the gene matches: 7. Germline CDR1 reads SGHNT; CDR2 reads YENEEA. CDR3 in DNA: TGTGCCAGCAGCTCCCGACGGACTAGCGGATCCTACGAGCAGTACTTC. Its protein product is CASSSRRTSGSYEQYF.

CDR3 region: CASSLGRGDYEQYF. Written as DNA, the CDR3 is TGCGCCAGCAGCTTGGGCAGGGGAGACTACGAGCAGTACTTC. This sequence joins TRBV5-1 and TRBJ2-7; possible D gene TRBD1, 6 bases. The germline V and J ends were trimmed by 0 bases and 3 bases, with 10 bases remaining between them. CDR3 length: 14 amino acids. Germline-derived CDR1 and CDR2 are SGHRS and YFSETQ.

J is TRBJ1-1 and V is TRBV5-1; D might be TRBD1 (5 bases). Germline V gene sequence: CDR1 SGHRS, CDR2 YFSETQ. The CDR3 runs to 13 residues. Trimming pared 9 bases from V and 5 bases from J, leaving 17 bases between. The CDR3 loop is CATGLAGGTEAFF. Written as DNA, the CDR3 is TGCGCCACCGGCTTGGCGGGGGGGACTGAAGCTTTCTTT.

This clonotype turned up a few times. This chain joins TRBV7-8 and TRBJ2-1; 8 bases fit TRBD2. CDR1 is SGHVS and CDR2 is FQNEAQ in the germline V gene. V lost 1 base to trimming and J lost 2 bases; unmatched junction nucleotides: 7. This CDR3 has 17 amino acids. The CDR3, as DNA: TGTGCCAGCAGCTTAGATGGTAGCGGGGTTGCCTACAATGAGCAGTTCTTC. It is translated as CASSLDGSGVAYNEQFF.

The chain joins TRBV7-2 to TRBJ1-4, with D uncertain. The CDR3 has 13 residues. CDR1 SGHTA and CDR2 FQGNSA come from the germline V gene. V was trimmed by 2 bases and J by 6 bases, leaving 7 bases between them. The CDR3 loop reads CASSLRTDEKLFF. For the CDR3, the DNA is TGTGCCAGCAGCTTAAGGACCGATGAAAAACTGTTTTTT.

The chain carries TRBV5-1 and TRBJ2-3, with a weak D call TRBD2 (6 bases). The CDR3 length is 14 residues. CDR1 is SGHRS and CDR2 is YFSETQ in the germline V gene. V lost 6 bases and J lost 2, with 13 bases in between. The CDR3 region is CASKSDYFTDTQYF. The CDR3 DNA reads TGCGCCAGCAAATCGGACTACTTCACAGATACGCAGTATTTT.

In this sample, this clonotype turned up a few times. The CDR3 nucleotides read TGTGCCAGCAGCCCCTCATGGGGGAGTAATTCACCCCTCCACTTT. It codes for CASSPSWGSNSPLHF. The J gene is TRBJ1-6, the V gene TRBV28; weak D call: TRBD1 (5 bases). Germline V CDR1 and CDR2: MDHEN, SYDVKM. V was trimmed by 6 bases and J by 6 bases, leaving 15 bases between them. The CDR3 covers 15 residues.

This clonotype showed up many times. The rearrangement links TRBV5-6 to TRBJ1-1; D is unclear. V lost 2 bases and J lost 6, with 11 bases in between. The CDR3 has 13 amino acids. Germline assignment: CDR1 SGHDT and CDR2 YYEEEE. CDR3 nucleotides: TGTGCCAGCAGCTTACGACGGACGGCTGAAGCTTTCTTT. Translating gives CASSLRRTAEAFF.

V usage is TRBV18 and J usage is TRBJ1-1; possible D gene TRBD1, 5 bases. The germline V gene has CDR1 KGHSH and CDR2 LQKENI. The CDR3 spans 16 residues. With 4 bases removed from V and 1 base from J, the gap between germline ends came to 16 bases. The CDR3 region has the DNA TGTGCCAGCTCACGATTCAAGGACACCGCGAACACTGAAGCTTTCTTT. Translated, it gives CASSRFKDTANTEAFF. The variable domain in full, with the rest retrieved from reference TRBV18 and TRBJ1-1, is NAGVMQNPRHLVRRRGQEARLRCSPMKGHSHVYWYRQLPEEGLKFMVYLQKENIIDESGMPKERFSAEFPKEGPSILRIQQVVRGDSAAYFCASSRFKDTANTEAFFGQGTRLTVV.

This clonotype was observed a handful of times. The chain has TRBV5-1 and TRBJ2-5, with D hard to call. The V gene lost 1 base and the J gene lost 0 bases, with 13 bases spanning the gap. From germline, CDR1 is SGHRS and CDR2 YFSETQ. The CDR3 sequence is 16 residues long. CDR3 region: CASSLWEAQDQETQYF. DNA of the CDR3: TGCGCCAGCAGCTTGTGGGAAGCGCAAGACCAAGAGACCCAGTACTTC.

The chain uses TRBV6-2 or TRBV6-3 and TRBJ2-1; TRBD2 matches 8 bases. The CDR3 is made up of 18 amino acids. CDR1 MNHEY and CDR2 SVGEGT come from the germline V gene. V dropped 2 bases and J dropped 0; count of bases not matched to a gene: 9. DNA of the CDR3: TGTGCCAGCAGTTACCCCCGGACTAGCCGCCACTCCTACAATGAGCAGTTCTTC. Translation: CASSYPRTSRHSYNEQFF.

The count of this clonotype is one. A junction end diverges from the germline sequence, so it may reflect a read error. The chain carries TRBV7-8 and TRBJ2-5; 12 nucleotides line up with TRBD2. The germline gives CDR1 SGHVS, CDR2 FQNEAQ. The CDR3 is 18 amino acids. CDR3 amino acids: CARSLAQLAGGLQETQYF. The CDR3 nucleotides are TGTGCCCGCAGCTTAGCGCAACTAGCGGGAGGTCTCCAAGAGACCCAGTACTTC.

This clonotype turned up a few times. V usage is TRBV24-1 and J usage is TRBJ2-1; maybe TRBD2 (6 bases). CDR3 length: 16 residues. The germline gives CDR1 KGHDR, CDR2 SFDVKD. Trimming left V 4 bases short and J 6 bases short, with 18 bases between. CDR3 bases: TGTGCCACCAGTGACCGGGGGACCGTAGTGATCAATGAGCAGTTCTTC. It specifies CATSDRGTVVINEQFF.

The gene calls are TRBV9 and TRBJ2-2, with TRBD2 matching over 11 bases. CDR3 length: 19 amino acids. Germline V gene sequence: CDR1 SGDLS, CDR2 YYNGEE. With 0 bases clipped from V and 0 bases from J, the junction kept 7 bases outside the gene matches. CDR3 DNA: TGTGCCAGCAGCGTAGTCTCTAGCGGGGGGCTAACGAACACCGGGGAGCTGTTTTTT. It yields the protein CASSVVSSGGLTNTGELFF.

The chain has TRBV7-9 and TRBJ2-3, with D uncertain. The V gene's germline CDR1 is SEHNR and CDR2 FQNEAQ (reference sequence). There are 14 residues in the CDR3. Trimming took off 4 bases at V and 0 bases at J, with 8 bases between the two ends. The CDR3 sequence: CASSSLVSTDTQYF. The CDR3, as DNA: TGTGCCAGCAGCTCCCTCGTGAGCACAGATACGCAGTATTTT.

This clonotype appeared a few times. The V gene is TRBV20-1, the J gene TRBJ2-2; the match to TRBD2 covers 14 bases. Germline V gene sequence: CDR1 DFQATT, CDR2 SNEGSKA (reference sequence). The CDR3 totals 16 residues. Losses at the gene ends were 5 bases for V and 4 bases for J; bases not matched to a gene: 6. CDR3 bases: TGCAGTGCTCAGGGACTAGCGGGAGATCTCACCGGGGAGCTGTTTTTT. This sequence encodes CSAQGLAGDLTGELFF.

This clonotype has just a few counts. The chain links TRBV4-1 to TRBJ2-7; D is unclear. The germline CDR1 and CDR2 sequences are MGHRA and YSYEKL. This CDR3 is 12 amino acids long. V was trimmed by 5 bases and J by 4 bases, leaving 9 bases between them. The CDR3 reads CASSIPGYEQYF. DNA of the CDR3: TGCGCCAGCAGCATACCCGGGTACGAGCAGTACTTC.

A word on this clonotype: At one of its ends the junction is not consistent with the germline gene, which may arise from a read error. The chain joins TRBV6-6 to TRBJ2-3, with D unclear. Germline CDR1 MNHNY, CDR2 SVGAGI (reference sequence). The CDR3 runs 15 residues. CDR3 nucleotides: TGTGCCAGCAGCCCCTCGGATCTGGGTGGAGATACGCGGTATTTT. Encoded protein: CASSPSDLGGDTRYF.

The rearrangement links TRBV20-1 to TRBJ2-7, with TRBD1 as a possible D gene (6 bases). V lost 0 bases and J 4 bases, leaving 16 bases between the germline ends. This CDR3 region has 15 residues. Germline lookup yields CDR1 DFQATT and CDR2 SNEGSKA (reference sequence). CDR3 DNA sequence: TGCAGTGCTAGAGATCGGGCAGGGGTATCGTACGAGCAGTACTTC. It encodes CSARDRAGVSYEQYF.